The TCR beta chain described here comes from a study of T-cell reconstitution after alpha-beta-depleted transplantation in children. Trimming stripped 6 bases from V and 0 bases from J, with 16 bases between. The CDR3 has 16 amino acids. Germline CDR1 SGHRS, CDR2 YFSETQ. Unique molecular identifiers were used to barcode this TCRbeta library. TCRdb reprocessed the PCR reads via MiXCR and lists one record per CDR3 protein. The sample includes about 980,000 distinct CDR3 sequences, roughly 29% seen only once; the top ten take 25% to 35%. Findings and caveats of the study: Newly produced T cells mostly provided counts and TCRbeta diversity after one year, as hyperexpanded clones declined.

With regard to this clonotype: Its cognate antigen is unknown.

The V call is TRBV5-1, the J call TRBJ1-5; D is unresolved. The starting material was PBMCs, mostly from graft donor cells, obtained 360 days after TCRalphabeta/CD19-depleted stem cell transplant. The clonotype was recovered from a boy in the first two years of life who had a stem cell transplant for SCID, so the T cells may come from the graft donor. CDR3 bases: TGCGCCAGCACCACCGGTTTTCAACCTAGCAATCAGCCCCAGCATTTT. Amino acids: CASTTGFQPSNQPQHF.